By proportion, the clone carrying this T cell receptor beta chain is large. Its target is unknown. The template was genomic DNA from peripheral blood, not RNA. The data were taken from a study of T cell repertoires in aging, cancer and after chemotherapy. At the level of the study: Donors were grouped into six age bands spanning 30 or younger through 70 or older. Study-level results: These repertoire data do not allow conclusions about immunological memory after chemotherapy.

Deletions cut 5 bases from V and 4 bases from J, with 11 bases between. CDR1 and CDR2 from the germline V gene are LNHDA and SQIVND (reference sequence). The CDR3 extends over 13 amino acids. Multiplex touch-down PCR with TRB-A/B primers amplified rearranged V-D-J TRB sequences. One entry per CDR3 protein results from TCRdb running MiXCR on the multiplex PCR reads. This sample yields over a thousand distinct CDR3 sequences, of which about 22% are seen a single time; approximately 20% belongs to the top ten. This TCR came from a human donor with a solid tumor. The rearrangement joins TRBV19 to TRBJ1-2, with D possibly being TRBD1 (6 bases). The sequenced sample consisted of blood. The CDR3 DNA is TGTGCCAGTAGTCGGGGGGCCGGCTATGGCTACACCTTC. Translating it yields CASSRGAGYGYTF.